This TCR beta chain was observed in a study of blood T cell repertoires in COVID-19. Overall study: Acute and convalescent COVID-19 specimens originated in the United States, Italy and Spain.

Source study methods: Nucleated cell number was recorded as an estimate derived from reference gene primer amplification. The assay was immunoSEQ multiplex PCR, and TCRdb's table has in-frame clones only and misses some. V and J calls and clone size are those listed in that table; D and trimming were worked out from the DNA. The table has under 250,000 clones, around 86% seen once. V was cut by 3 bases and J by 0 bases, with 7 bases left in between. Germline V gene lookup returns CDR1 SGHTA and CDR2 FQGTGA. There are 14 residues in the CDR3. Sequences were obtained from peripheral blood. V and J are TRBV7-3 and TRBJ2-3; D perhaps matches TRBD2 (6 bases). The receptor's source is a woman aged 60-70 years who had recovered from COVID-19. CDR3 sequence: CASSFSGSTDTQYF. CDR3 in DNA: TGTGCCAGCAGCTTTAGCGGTAGCACAGATACGCAGTATTTT.